This is a list of T cell receptor beta chains from one sample in a study of T-cell memory formation after mild COVID-19. TCRdb reanalysed the 5' RACE reads using MiXCR and keeps one entry per CDR3 protein. The table has more than 450,000 distinct CDR3 sequences, approximately 19% seen once; the top ten hold approximately 12%. The sequenced material came from PBMCs or a T cell subset sorted from them (not recorded which). The receptors stem from an adult woman who had mild COVID-19 (a few samples of this study predate the infection). Cell type and time point are not known. Both conserved end residues are part of each CDR3. A D gene is named only where the DNA matches it firmly. Clone size, where shown, is once, few, many, or a class for clones that have expanded.

abundance	d_gene	v_gene	j_gene	CDR3aa	CDR3nt
.	.	TRBV4-2	TRBJ1-1	CASSQDFGGEAFF	TGTGCCAGCAGCCAAGATTTCGGGGGTGAAGCTTTCTTT
few	TRBD1	TRBV24-1	TRBJ2-5	CATSDSTTGQETQYF	TGTGCCACCAGTGATTCCACGACAGGGCAAGAGACCCAGTACTTC
few	TRBD2	TRBV27	TRBJ2-5	CASSPVSLAGVQETQYF	TGTGCCAGCAGTCCGGTTTCCTTGGCGGGAGTCCAAGAGACCCAGTACTTC
.	.	TRBV29-1	TRBJ2-2	CSASPDGSGGELFF	TGCAGCGCGAGCCCGGACGGATCGGGCGGGGAGCTGTTTTTT
few	.	TRBV2	TRBJ1-5	CASSARTARNQPQHF	TGTGCCAGCAGTGCTAGGACGGCCCGCAATCAGCCCCAGCATTTT
.	TRBD1	TRBV19	TRBJ2-6	CASSRPQGKVANVLTF	TGTGCCAGTAGTAGACCACAGGGGAAAGTGGCCAACGTCCTGACTTTC
.	.	TRBV5-6	TRBJ1-1	CASSPRETAWGTEAFF	TGTGCCAGCAGCCCTCGGGAAACAGCCTGGGGCACTGAAGCTTTCTTT
few	TRBD2	TRBV30	TRBJ2-1	CAWSVYRLAVYNEQFF	TGTGCCTGGAGTGTATACCGACTAGCGGTCTACAATGAGCAGTTCTTC
few	.	TRBV11-2	TRBJ2-3	CASSPGAGVTDTQYF	TGTGCCAGCAGCCCGGGGGCAGGGGTGACAGATACGCAGTATTTT
.	TRBD2	TRBV5-4	TRBJ2-5	CASSVYSGGSETQYF	TGTGCCAGCAGCGTCTACAGCGGGGGTTCGGAGACCCAGTACTTC
.	.	TRBV12-3/TRBV12-4	TRBJ1-1	CASRNRHTGSEAFF	TGTGCCAGCAGAAACCGACATACAGGGTCCGAAGCTTTCTTT
many	.	TRBV4-2	TRBJ2-6	CASSQDLSSGANVLTF	TGTGCCAGCAGCCAAGACCTCTCCTCTGGGGCCAACGTCCTGACTTTC
.	TRBD2	TRBV20-1	TRBJ2-5	CSARDVAGEGRETQYF	TGCAGTGCTAGAGATGTAGCGGGAGAAGGTAGAGAGACCCAGTACTTC
.	TRBD1	TRBV14	TRBJ2-7	CASRQTGGGYEQYF	TGTGCCAGCAGGCAGACAGGGGGCGGGTACGAGCAGTACTTC
few	.	TRBV4-1	TRBJ2-3	CASSQDQGGLDTDTQYF	TGCGCCAGCAGCCAAGATCAGGGGGGCCTTGACACAGATACGCAGTATTTT
few	.	TRBV3-1	TRBJ1-6	CASSQDGVYSPLHF	TGTGCCAGCAGCCAAGATGGGGTTTATTCACCCCTCCACTTT
.	TRBD1	TRBV5-1	TRBJ1-6	CASRKDRSDNSPLHF	TGCGCCAGCAGGAAGGACAGGTCCGATAATTCACCCCTCCACTTT
.	TRBD1	TRBV6-1	TRBJ2-7	CASSEVDRGNEQYF	TGTGCCAGCAGTGAAGTGGACAGGGGAAACGAGCAGTACTTC
.	.	TRBV12-3/TRBV12-4	TRBJ2-2	CASGSPYRGGAGELFF	TGTGCCAGCGGGTCCCCCTACAGGGGAGGGGCCGGGGAGCTGTTTTTT
few	.	TRBV2	TRBJ1-2	CASSAGRWTAYGYTF	TGTGCCAGCAGTGCGGGACGGTGGACGGCTTATGGCTACACCTTC
.	.	TRBV6-1	TRBJ1-6	CASKVRSYNSPLHF	TGTGCCAGCAAGGTTCGCTCCTATAATTCACCCCTCCACTTT
.	.	TRBV2	TRBJ1-4	CASSNLRHGNEKLFF	TGTGCCAGCAGTAACCTACGCCACGGGAATGAAAAACTGTTTTTT
few	.	TRBV18	TRBJ1-1	CASSASGDTEAFF	TGTGCCAGCTCAGCCTCAGGGGACACTGAAGCTTTCTTT
few	.	TRBV7-9	TRBJ1-1	CASSPAGTRNTEAFF	TGTGCCAGCAGCCCAGCCGGGACACGGAACACTGAAGCTTTCTTT
once	.	TRBV21-1	TRBJ1-6	CASSKAHRGMEGSPLHF	TGTGCCAGCAGCAAAGCGCACAGGGGGATGGAAGGATCACCCCTCCACTTT
.	.	TRBV12-3/TRBV12-4	TRBJ1-2	CASSLGGLPYTF	TGTGCCAGCAGTTTGGGAGGACTCCCCTACACCTTC
.	.	TRBV6-1	TRBJ2-1	CATGIPYNEQFF	TGTGCCACAGGGATACCGTACAATGAGCAGTTCTTC